The rows below give T cell receptor beta chains drawn from one sample of a study of T cell responses to AZD1222 COVID-19 vaccine. The repertoire was sequenced with immunoSEQ multiplex PCR; TCRdb's copy has only in-frame clones and lacks some. Of about 120,000 clones listed, approximately 92% are singletons. The source material was peripheral blood, sampled on day 0 of AZD1222 vaccination. Receptors were obtained from an adult in good health. Both conserved end residues are part of each CDR3. Fields, in order: clone size, J gene, D gene, V gene, CDR3 protein, CDR3 DNA. A D gene is named only where the DNA matches it firmly. Clone size, where shown, is once, few, many, or a class for clones that have expanded.

-,TRBJ1-3,-,TRBV6-5,CASNSNSGNTIYF,TGTGCCAGCAATTCCAACTCTGGAAACACCATATATTTT
-,TRBJ1-1,-,TRBV2,CASRGGAEAFF,TGTGCCAGCCGGGGGGGCGCTGAAGCTTTCTTT
-,TRBJ1-6,-,TRBV3-1/TRBV3-2,CASSQSVGSPLHF,TGTGCCAGCAGCCAAAGCGTGGGGTCACCCCTCCACTTT
-,TRBJ1-2,-,TRBV7-8,CASSLATPGRGYTF,TGTGCCAGCAGCTTAGCGACACCCGGAAGGGGCTACACCTTC
once,TRBJ1-4,-,TRBV15,CATSGRANEKLFF,TGTGCCACCAGTGGCAGAGCTAATGAAAAACTGTTTTTT
once,TRBJ1-6,-,TRBV27,CASSPYNSPLHF,TGTGCCAGCAGCCCTTATAATTCACCCCTCCACTTT
-,TRBJ1-1,TRBD1,TRBV6-5,CASTPHRGAEAFF,TGTGCCAGCACCCCCCACAGGGGCGCTGAAGCTTTCTTT
-,TRBJ2-1,-,TRBV10-2,CASSESSSWDEQFF,TGCGCCAGCAGTGAGTCGAGTAGCTGGGATGAGCAGTTCTTC
-,TRBJ2-1,TRBD1,TRBV11-3,CASSLGGGQGVNEQFF,TGTGCCAGCAGCTTAGGGGGGGGACAGGGTGTAAATGAGCAGTTCTTC
-,TRBJ1-2,TRBD1,TRBV27,CASRRAAESAGQKVGGYTF,TGTGCCAGTCGGCGGGCCGCGGAATCGGCGGGACAGAAAGTCGGTGGCTACACCTTC
-,TRBJ2-5,-,TRBV7-6,CASSLFVGGEETQYF,TGTGCCAGCAGCTTATTTGTAGGGGGGGAAGAGACCCAGTACTTC
once,TRBJ2-6,-,TRBV2,CASSPSVGANVLTF,TGTGCCAGCAGTCCATCAGTGGGGGCCAACGTCCTGACTTTC
-,TRBJ2-7,-,TRBV19,CASSTLDSSEQYF,TGTGCCAGTAGTACATTAGACAGCAGTGAGCAGTACTTC
-,TRBJ2-5,TRBD1,TRBV18,CASSRPQGRETQYF,TGTGCCAGCTCACGACCACAGGGGCGAGAGACCCAGTACTTC
-,TRBJ1-2,-,TRBV7-2,CASTENVVVFHYGYTF,TGTGCCAGCACCGAGAACGTCGTGGTTTTCCATTATGGCTACACCTTC
-,TRBJ1-5,TRBD1,TRBV7-8,CASSLAHRGRNQPQHF,TGTGCCAGCAGCTTAGCGCACAGGGGGCGCAACCAGCCCCAGCATTTT
-,TRBJ2-5,TRBD2,TRBV30,CAWSAPGTSGRKTQYF,TGTGCCTGGAGTGCCCCCGGGACTAGCGGGAGAAAGACCCAGTACTTC
-,TRBJ2-1,-,TRBV15,CATSRDWIYNEQFF,TGTGCCACCAGCAGAGACTGGATCTACAATGAGCAGTTCTTC
once,TRBJ2-1,-,TRBV5-6,CASSPSWYNEQFF,TGTGCCAGCAGTCCCTCTTGGTACAATGAGCAGTTCTTC
-,TRBJ1-2,TRBD1,TRBV10-3,CAISQQGNNYGYTF,TGTGCCATCAGTCAACAGGGGAATAACTATGGCTACACCTTC
-,TRBJ2-1,-,TRBV4-1,CASSQDPGNEQFF,TGCGCCAGCAGCCAAGACCCAGGGAATGAGCAGTTCTTC
once,TRBJ2-7,TRBD1,TRBV5-1,CASSLGQGASYEQYF,TGCGCCAGCAGCTTGGGTCAGGGGGCGTCCTACGAGCAGTACTTC
-,TRBJ2-5,TRBD1,TRBV9,CASSAGGQETQYF,TGTGCCAGCAGCGCAGGGGGACAAGAGACCCAGTACTTC
-,TRBJ1-1,-,TRBV3-1/TRBV3-2,CASSQINSNTEAFF,TGTGCTAGCAGCCAAATCAACAGTAACACTGAAGCTTTCTTT
-,TRBJ2-1,TRBD2,TRBV6-2/TRBV6-3,CASSFLAGYNEQFF,TGTGCCAGCAGTTTCCTAGCGGGGTACAATGAGCAGTTCTTC